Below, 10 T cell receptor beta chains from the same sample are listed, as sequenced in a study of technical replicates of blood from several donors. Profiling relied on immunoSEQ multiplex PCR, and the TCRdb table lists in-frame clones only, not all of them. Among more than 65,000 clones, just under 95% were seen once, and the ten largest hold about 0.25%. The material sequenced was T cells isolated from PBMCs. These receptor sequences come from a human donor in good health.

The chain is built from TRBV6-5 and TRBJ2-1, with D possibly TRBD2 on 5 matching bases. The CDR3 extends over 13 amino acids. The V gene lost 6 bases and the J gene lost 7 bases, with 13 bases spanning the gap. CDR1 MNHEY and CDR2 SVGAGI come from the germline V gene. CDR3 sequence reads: CASRQLGGNEQFF. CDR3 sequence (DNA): TGTGCCAGCAGGCAACTCGGCGGGAATGAGCAGTTCTTC.

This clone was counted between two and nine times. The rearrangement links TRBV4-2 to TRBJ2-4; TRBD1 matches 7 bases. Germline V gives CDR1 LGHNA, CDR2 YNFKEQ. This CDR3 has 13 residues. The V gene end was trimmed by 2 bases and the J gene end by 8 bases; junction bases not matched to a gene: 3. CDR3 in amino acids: CASSQTGEHIQYF. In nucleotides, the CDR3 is TGTGCCAGCAGCCAAACAGGGGAGCACATTCAGTACTTC.

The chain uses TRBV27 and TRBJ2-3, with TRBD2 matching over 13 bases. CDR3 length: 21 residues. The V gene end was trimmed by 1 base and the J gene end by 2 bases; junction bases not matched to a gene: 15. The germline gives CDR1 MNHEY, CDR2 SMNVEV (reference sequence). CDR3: CASSLYMRGLAGLYDTDTQYF. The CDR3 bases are TGTGCCAGCAGTTTATATATGAGGGGACTAGCGGGACTCTATGACACAGATACGCAGTATTTT.

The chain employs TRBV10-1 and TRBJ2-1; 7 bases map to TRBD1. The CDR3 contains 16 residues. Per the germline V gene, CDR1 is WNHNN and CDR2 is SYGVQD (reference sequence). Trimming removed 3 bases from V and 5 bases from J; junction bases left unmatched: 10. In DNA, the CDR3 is TGCGCCAGCAGTGAAGGGGCAGGGGGACCCGACAATGAGCAGTTCTTC. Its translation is CASSEGAGGPDNEQFF.

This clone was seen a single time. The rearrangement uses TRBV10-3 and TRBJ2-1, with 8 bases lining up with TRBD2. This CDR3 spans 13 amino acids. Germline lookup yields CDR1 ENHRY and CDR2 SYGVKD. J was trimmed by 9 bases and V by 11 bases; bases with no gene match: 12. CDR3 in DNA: TGTGCCGGGTCAGGAGCGGGAGAGGGTGAGCAGTTCTTC. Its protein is CAGSGAGEGEQFF.

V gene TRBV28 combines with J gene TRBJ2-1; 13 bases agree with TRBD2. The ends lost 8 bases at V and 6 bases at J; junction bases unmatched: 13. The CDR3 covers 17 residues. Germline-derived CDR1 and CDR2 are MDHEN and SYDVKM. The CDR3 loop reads CASRTSGSTLKFNEQFF. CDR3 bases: TGTGCCAGCCGGACTAGCGGGAGTACCCTTAAATTCAATGAGCAGTTCTTC.

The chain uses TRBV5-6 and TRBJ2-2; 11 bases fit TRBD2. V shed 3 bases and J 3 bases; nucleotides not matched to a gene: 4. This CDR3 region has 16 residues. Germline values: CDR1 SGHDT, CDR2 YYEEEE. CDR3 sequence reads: CASSSTSGRDTGELFF. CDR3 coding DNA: TGTGCCAGCAGCTCTACTAGCGGGAGAGACACCGGGGAGCTGTTTTTT. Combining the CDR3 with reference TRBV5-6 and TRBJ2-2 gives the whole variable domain DAGVTQSPTHLIKTRGQQVTLRCSPKSGHDTVSWYQQALGQGPQFIFQYYEEEERQRGNFPDRFSGHQFPNYSSELNVNALLLGDSALYLCASSSTSGRDTGELFFGEGSRLTVL.

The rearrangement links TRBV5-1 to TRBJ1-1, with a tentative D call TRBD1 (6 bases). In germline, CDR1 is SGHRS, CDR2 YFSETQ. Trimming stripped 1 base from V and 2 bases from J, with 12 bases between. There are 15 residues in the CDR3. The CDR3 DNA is TGCGCCAGCAGCTTGCCGGGACATCCAAACACTGAAGCTTTCTTT. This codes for CASSLPGHPNTEAFF.

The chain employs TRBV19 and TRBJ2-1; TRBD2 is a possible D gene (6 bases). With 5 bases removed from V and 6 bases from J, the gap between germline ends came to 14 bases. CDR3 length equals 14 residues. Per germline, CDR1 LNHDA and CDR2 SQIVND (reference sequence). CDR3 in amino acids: CASSPRTSTNEQFF. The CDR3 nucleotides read TGTGCCAGTAGTCCCCGCACTAGCACCAATGAGCAGTTCTTC.

The CDR3 reads CASRVGQGPQYF. CDR3 nucleotides: TGTGCCAGCAGGGTAGGACAGGGCCCCCAGTACTTC. This chain uses TRBV11-3 with TRBJ2-5; TRBD1 matches at 8 bases. This CDR3 has 12 residues. CDR1 is SGHNT, CDR2 YENEEA, per germline. The junction had 6 bases not matched to a gene; V was cut back by 6 bases and J by 9 bases. The full variable domain, rest sourced from reference TRBV11-3 and TRBJ2-5, is EAGVVQSPRYKIIEKKQPVAFWCNPISGHNTLYWYLQNLGQGPELLIRYENEEAVDDSQLPKDRFSAERLKGVDSTLKIQPAELGDSAVYLCASRVGQGPQYFGPGTRLLVL.